This T cell receptor (beta chain) was sequenced during a study of T cell repertoires in cytomegalovirus infection. With respect to this clonotype: Antigen: not known.

The V gene lost 7 bases and the J gene lost 0 bases, with 14 bases spanning the gap. CDR3 length equals 15 residues. Findings and caveats of the study: In two of eight donors, the top clonotype was HLA-C-restricted CMV-specific.

TCRdb ran MiXCR on the reads and lists one entry per CDR3 protein. The sample consists of about 440,000 distinct CDR3 sequences, approximately 30% of them appearing once. V and J are TRBV12-3 or TRBV12-4 and TRBJ2-3, with a tentative D call TRBD2 (6 bases). The specimen was PBMCs. The TCR originated in a human donor in good health (CMV status not recorded). Some clones in this sample may be carry-over from other donors' samples. CDR3 loop: CASNRRGKSTDTQYF. CDR3 in DNA: TGTGCCAGCAATCGTCGGGGGAAAAGCACAGATACGCAGTATTTT.